The rows below give T cell receptor beta chains drawn from one sample of a study of blood T cell repertoires in COVID-19. The method was immunoSEQ multiplex PCR; TCRdb's version includes in-frame clones alone and lacks a portion of them. The sample yields approximately 65,000 clones, about 93% seen once. The specimen was peripheral blood. The receptor set was obtained from a man aged 65 to 79 with active COVID-19. Each CDR3 is given with its conserved first and last residue. The D gene is left open where the match is weak. A row's size may be missing; if present it is once, few, many or a size class.

d_gene	v_gene	abundance	j_gene	CDR3aa	CDR3nt
TRBD2	TRBV9	NA	TRBJ2-2	CASSVGGTSTGELFF	TGTGCCAGCAGCGTAGGTGGGACTAGCACCGGGGAGCTGTTTTTT
TRBD1	TRBV2	few	TRBJ2-7	CASSGQGGIYEQYF	TGTGCCAGCAGTGGACAGGGGGGTATCTACGAGCAGTACTTC
NA	TRBV28	NA	TRBJ1-4	CASSESRANEKLFF	TGTGCCAGCAGTGAGTCGAGGGCTAATGAAAAACTGTTTTTT
TRBD1	TRBV7-9	once	TRBJ1-1	CASSAPTGYGNEAFF	TGTGCCAGCAGCGCCCCGACAGGGTATGGAAATGAAGCTTTCTTT
NA	TRBV2	NA	TRBJ2-1	CASSRQLSYNEQFF	TGTGCCAGCAGTCGACAGCTCTCCTACAATGAGCAGTTCTTC
TRBD2	TRBV6-2/TRBV6-3	NA	TRBJ2-1	CASSTPGLTPKQFF	TGTGCCAGCAGTACCCCGGGACTAACACCGAAGCAGTTCTTC
NA	TRBV7-8	NA	TRBJ2-5	CASTDQGRGKTQYF	TGTGCCAGCACCGACCAAGGCCGGGGGAAGACCCAGTACTTC
TRBD2	TRBV3-1/TRBV3-2	NA	TRBJ2-3	CASSVSSGGAGDTQYF	TGTGCCAGCAGCGTCTCTAGCGGGGGAGCCGGGGATACGCAGTATTTT
TRBD1	TRBV18	NA	TRBJ1-1	CASSPGTGDRGTEAFF	TGTGCCAGCTCACCTGGGACAGGGGATCGCGGGACTGAAGCTTTCTTT
NA	TRBV3-1/TRBV3-2	NA	TRBJ1-2	CASSQDGASLIHGYTF	TGTGCCAGCAGCCAAGATGGGGCCAGTTTAATCCATGGCTACACCTTC
TRBD2	TRBV4-1	NA	TRBJ2-5	CASSQERLAGPGTQYF	TGCGCCAGCAGCCAAGAACGACTAGCGGGGCCAGGGACCCAGTACTTC
NA	TRBV5-4	NA	TRBJ1-2	CASSLDPMGSNYGYTF	TGTGCCAGCAGCTTGGACCCCATGGGCTCGAACTATGGCTACACCTTC
NA	TRBV5-1	NA	TRBJ1-5	CASSPQGGLNQPQHF	TGCGCCAGCAGCCCCCAGGGAGGGCTCAATCAGCCCCAGCATTTT
NA	TRBV5-6	NA	TRBJ1-2	CASSQGTFGGGYTF	TGTGCCAGCAGCCAAGGGACCTTTGGAGGGGGCTACACCTTC
TRBD2	TRBV5-5	NA	TRBJ2-2	CATSRGLAGLTGELFF	TGTGCCACCTCAAGGGGGCTAGCGGGGCTCACCGGGGAGCTGTTTTTT
NA	TRBV12-3/TRBV12-4	once	TRBJ1-6	CASTRGVNSPLHF	TGTGCCAGCACCCGGGGGGTTAATTCACCCCTCCACTTT
TRBD2	TRBV18	NA	TRBJ2-4	CASSPQTGGAKNIQYF	TGTGCCAGCTCACCACAGACGGGGGGTGCCAAAAACATTCAGTACTTC
TRBD1	TRBV4-1	NA	TRBJ1-4	CASSRTGTAHEKLFF	TGCGCCAGCAGCCGCACCGGGACAGCTCATGAAAAACTGTTTTTT
TRBD2	TRBV10-3	NA	TRBJ2-2	CAIRAGLAGENTGELFF	TGTGCCATCAGGGCGGGACTAGCGGGGGAAAACACCGGGGAGCTGTTTTTT
TRBD2	TRBV3-1/TRBV3-2	NA	TRBJ2-1	CASSQPLAGGPRNNEQFF	TGTGCCAGCAGCCAACCACTAGCGGGGGGGCCTAGGAACAATGAGCAGTTCTTC
NA	TRBV19	NA	TRBJ1-2	CASSILLTGDYGYTF	TGTGCCAGTAGTATCCTTCTAACGGGGGACTATGGCTACACCTTC
NA	TRBV5-6	NA	TRBJ2-3	CASRQGSTQYF	TGTGCCAGCAGGCAGGGGAGTACGCAGTATTTT
TRBD2	TRBV7-2	NA	TRBJ2-1	CASSPVPAGGMNEQFF	TGTGCCAGCAGCCCAGTCCCGGCGGGGGGGATGAATGAGCAGTTCTTC
NA	TRBV18	once	TRBJ1-2	CASSPQENYGYTF	TGTGCCAGCTCACCACAGGAGAACTATGGCTACACCTTC
NA	TRBV5-5	NA	TRBJ2-1	CASSLMQGGASYNEQFF	TGTGCCAGCAGCCTGATGCAGGGGGGCGCCTCCTACAATGAGCAGTTCTTC
NA	TRBV13	NA	TRBJ2-7	CASSPREDIEQYF	TGTGCCAGCAGCCCCCGAGAGGACATCGAGCAGTACTTC
TRBD1	TRBV11-3	NA	TRBJ1-1	CASSPRTGGYTEAFF	TGTGCCAGCAGCCCCCGGACAGGAGGGTACACTGAAGCTTTCTTT
NA	TRBV20-1	NA	TRBJ2-5	CSASTAGQETQYF	TGCAGTGCTAGTACGGCAGGTCAAGAGACCCAGTACTTC
NA	TRBV7-9	NA	TRBJ1-1	CASSRNMNTEAFF	TGTGCCAGCAGCCGTAACATGAACACTGAAGCTTTCTTT
NA	TRBV10-2	NA	TRBJ2-1	CASSAPAGNSYNEQFF	TGCGCCAGCAGTGCTCCCGCGGGGAACTCCTACAATGAGCAGTTCTTC
TRBD2	TRBV7-9	NA	TRBJ2-2	CASSPQGLAGGTGELFF	TGTGCCAGCAGCCCACAAGGACTAGCGGGGGGCACCGGGGAGCTGTTTTTT
NA	TRBV3-1/TRBV3-2	few	TRBJ2-5	CASSQVQETQYF	TGTGCCAGCAGCCAAGTACAAGAGACCCAGTACTTC
NA	TRBV19	NA	TRBJ1-5	CASSPGGSQPQHF	TGTGCCAGTAGTCCCGGAGGGTCCCAGCCCCAGCATTTT
NA	TRBV4-1	NA	TRBJ1-2	CASSQREGYGYTF	TGCGCCAGCAGCCAGAGGGAGGGCTACGGCTACACCTTC
NA	TRBV19	once	TRBJ2-7	CASSRQVRLEQYF	TGTGCCAGTAGTAGACAGGTCAGATTGGAGCAGTACTTC
NA	TRBV11-3	NA	TRBJ2-5	CASSLIGGGRGQQETQYF	TGTGCCAGCAGCCTGATTGGGGGGGGAAGGGGACAACAAGAGACCCAGTACTTC
NA	TRBV29-1	NA	TRBJ1-5	CSSTGFARVESNQPQHF	TGCAGCTCCACGGGGTTTGCCCGAGTGGAAAGCAATCAGCCCCAGCATTTT
TRBD2	TRBV3-1/TRBV3-2	NA	TRBJ2-3	CASSPLAGGVTDTQYF	TGTGCCAGCAGCCCTCTAGCGGGGGGGGTCACAGATACGCAGTATTTT
NA	TRBV7-6	NA	TRBJ2-5	CASSRSSRVFGETQYF	TGTGCCAGCAGCCGCTCGTCCAGGGTTTTTGGTGAGACCCAGTACTTC
NA	TRBV10-3	NA	TRBJ2-1	CAITESSYNEQFF	TGTGCCATCACGGAGAGCTCCTACAATGAGCAGTTCTTC
NA	TRBV21-1	NA	TRBJ2-7	CASSKEAGGLSYEQYF	TGTGCCAGCAGCAAAGAAGCAGGGGGCCTATCCTACGAGCAGTACTTC
NA	TRBV4-1	NA	TRBJ2-1	CASSPRFGSAYNEQFF	TGCGCCAGCAGCCCGCGATTTGGTAGCGCCTACAATGAGCAGTTCTTC
NA	TRBV5-4	few	TRBJ1-2	CASSPLYGYTF	TGTGCCAGCAGCCCCCTTTATGGCTACACCTTC
NA	TRBV19	NA	TRBJ1-3	CASSNGGQMGYSGYSGNTIYF	TGTGCCAGTAGTAACGGCGGACAGATGGGTTACTCTGGCTACTCTGGAAACACCATATATTTT
NA	TRBV6-1	few	TRBJ2-2	CASSESLGSTGELFF	TGTGCCAGCAGTGAATCTCTTGGTAGCACCGGGGAGCTGTTTTTT
NA	TRBV28	NA	TRBJ1-2	CASSYPTGSAYGYTF	TGTGCCAGCAGCTACCCCACAGGGTCGGCCTATGGCTACACCTTC
NA	TRBV11-3	NA	TRBJ1-1	CASSSNEAFF	TGTGCCAGCAGCTCCAATGAAGCTTTCTTT
TRBD1	TRBV27	NA	TRBJ2-2	CASRQGAGAGELFF	TGTGCCAGCAGGCAGGGGGCCGGAGCCGGGGAGCTGTTTTTT
NA	TRBV12-5	NA	TRBJ2-2	CASGLQMTAQNTGELFF	TGTGCTAGTGGTTTGCAAATGACAGCTCAAAACACCGGGGAGCTGTTTTTT